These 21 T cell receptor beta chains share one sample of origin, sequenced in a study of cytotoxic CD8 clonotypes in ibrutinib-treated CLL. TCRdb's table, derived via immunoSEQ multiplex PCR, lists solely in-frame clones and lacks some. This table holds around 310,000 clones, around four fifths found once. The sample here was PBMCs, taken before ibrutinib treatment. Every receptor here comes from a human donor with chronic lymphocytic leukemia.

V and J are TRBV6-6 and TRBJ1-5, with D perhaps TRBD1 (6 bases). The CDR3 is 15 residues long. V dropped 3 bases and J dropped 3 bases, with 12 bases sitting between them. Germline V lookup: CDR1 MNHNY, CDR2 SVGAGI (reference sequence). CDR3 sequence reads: CASSYPGQNNQPQHF. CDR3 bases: TGTGCCAGCAGTTATCCAGGACAGAACAATCAGCCCCAGCATTTT.

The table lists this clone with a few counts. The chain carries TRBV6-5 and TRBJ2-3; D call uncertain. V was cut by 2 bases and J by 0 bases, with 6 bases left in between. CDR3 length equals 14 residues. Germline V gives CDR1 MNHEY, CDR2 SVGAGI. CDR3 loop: CASSYSFSTDTQYF. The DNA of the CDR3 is TGTGCCAGCAGTTACAGCTTTAGCACAGATACGCAGTATTTT.

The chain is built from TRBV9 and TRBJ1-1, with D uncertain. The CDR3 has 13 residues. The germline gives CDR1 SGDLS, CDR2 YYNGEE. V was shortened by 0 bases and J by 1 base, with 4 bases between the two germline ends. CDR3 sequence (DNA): TGTGCCAGCAGCGTAGATAGGAACACTGAAGCTTTCTTT. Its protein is CASSVDRNTEAFF.

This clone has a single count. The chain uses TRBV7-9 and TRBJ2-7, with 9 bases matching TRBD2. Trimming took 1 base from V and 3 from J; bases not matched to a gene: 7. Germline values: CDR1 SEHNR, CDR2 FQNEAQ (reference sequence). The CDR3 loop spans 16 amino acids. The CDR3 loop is CASSLVPSGISYEQYF. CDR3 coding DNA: TGTGCCAGCAGCTTAGTCCCTAGCGGGATTAGCTACGAGCAGTACTTC.

CDR3 in DNA: TGTGCCAGCAGCCCCTCGACTAGAGCCTACGAGCAGTACTTC. This encodes CASSPSTRAYEQYF. The J gene is TRBJ2-7, the V gene TRBV9; D possibly corresponds to TRBD2 (6 bases). This CDR3 is 14 amino acids long. The germline V gene encodes CDR1 SGDLS and CDR2 YYNGEE. V lost 4 bases, J lost 2 bases, and 13 bases lay in between.

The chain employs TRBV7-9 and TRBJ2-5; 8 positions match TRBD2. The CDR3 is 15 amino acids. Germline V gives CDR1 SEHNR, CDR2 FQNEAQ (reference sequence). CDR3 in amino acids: CAGDSGTSPQETQYF. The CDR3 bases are TGTGCGGGGGATTCCGGGACTAGTCCCCAAGAGACCCAGTACTTC.

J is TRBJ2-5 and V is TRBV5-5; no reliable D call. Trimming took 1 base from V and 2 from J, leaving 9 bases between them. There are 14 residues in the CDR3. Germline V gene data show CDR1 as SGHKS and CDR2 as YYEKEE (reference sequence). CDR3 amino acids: CASSLRVRQETQYF. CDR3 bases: TGTGCCAGCAGCTTGAGAGTACGGCAAGAGACCCAGTACTTC.

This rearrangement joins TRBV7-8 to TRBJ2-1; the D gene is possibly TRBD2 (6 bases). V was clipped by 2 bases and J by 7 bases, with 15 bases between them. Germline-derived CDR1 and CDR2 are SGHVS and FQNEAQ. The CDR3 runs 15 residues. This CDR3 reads CASSLNSGLVNEQFF. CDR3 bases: TGTGCCAGCAGCTTAAATAGCGGTCTCGTAAATGAGCAGTTCTTC.

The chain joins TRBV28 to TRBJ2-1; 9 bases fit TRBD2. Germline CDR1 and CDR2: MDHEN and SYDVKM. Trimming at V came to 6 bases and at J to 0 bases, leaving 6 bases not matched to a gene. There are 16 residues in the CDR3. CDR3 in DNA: TGTGCCAGCAGCCGAAGCGGGAGGTACTCCTACAATGAGCAGTTCTTC. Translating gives CASSRSGRYSYNEQFF.

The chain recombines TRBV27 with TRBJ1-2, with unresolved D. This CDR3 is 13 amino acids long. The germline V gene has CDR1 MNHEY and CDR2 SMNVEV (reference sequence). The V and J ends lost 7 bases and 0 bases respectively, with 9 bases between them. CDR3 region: CASMRAPNYGYTF. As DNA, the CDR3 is TGTGCCAGCATGAGGGCCCCTAACTATGGCTACACCTTC.

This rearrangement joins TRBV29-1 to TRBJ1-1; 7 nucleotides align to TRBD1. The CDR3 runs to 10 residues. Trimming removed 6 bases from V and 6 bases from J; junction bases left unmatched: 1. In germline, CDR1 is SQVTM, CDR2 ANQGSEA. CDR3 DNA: TGCAGCGTGGGACAGCCTGAAGCTTTCTTT. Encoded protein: CSVGQPEAFF.

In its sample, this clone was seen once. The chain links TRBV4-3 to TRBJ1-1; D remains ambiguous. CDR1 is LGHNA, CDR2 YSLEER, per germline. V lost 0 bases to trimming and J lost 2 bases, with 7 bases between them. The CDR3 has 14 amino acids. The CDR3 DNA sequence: TGCGCCAGCAGCCAAGACCCGCATAACACTGAAGCTTTCTTT. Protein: CASSQDPHNTEAFF.

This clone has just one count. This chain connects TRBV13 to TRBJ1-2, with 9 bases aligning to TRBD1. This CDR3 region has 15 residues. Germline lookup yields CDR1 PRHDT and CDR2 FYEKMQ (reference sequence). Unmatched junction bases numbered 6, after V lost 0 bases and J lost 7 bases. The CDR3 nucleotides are TGTGCCAGCAGCTTAGGAGGACAGGGGCTGCCTGGCTACACCTTC. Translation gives CASSLGGQGLPGYTF.

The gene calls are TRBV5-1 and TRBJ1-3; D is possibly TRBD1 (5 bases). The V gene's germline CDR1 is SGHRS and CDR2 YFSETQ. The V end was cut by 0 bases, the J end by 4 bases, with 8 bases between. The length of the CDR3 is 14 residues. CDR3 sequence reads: CASSLAGKGNTIYF. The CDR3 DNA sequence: TGCGCCAGCAGCTTGGCAGGGAAAGGAAACACCATATATTTT. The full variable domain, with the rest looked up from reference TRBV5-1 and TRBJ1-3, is KAGVTQTPRYLIKTRGQQVTLSCSPISGHRSVSWYQQTPGQGLQFLFEYFSETQRNKGNFPGRFSGRQFSNSRSEMNVSTLELGDSALYLCASSLAGKGNTIYFGEGSWLTVV.

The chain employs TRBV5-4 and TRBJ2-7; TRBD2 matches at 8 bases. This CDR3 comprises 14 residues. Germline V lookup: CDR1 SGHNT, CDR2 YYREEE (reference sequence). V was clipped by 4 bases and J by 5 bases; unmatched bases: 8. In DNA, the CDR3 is TGTGCCAGCAGCCTCATTCGAGCGGGAGACGAGCAGTACTTC. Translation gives CASSLIRAGDEQYF.

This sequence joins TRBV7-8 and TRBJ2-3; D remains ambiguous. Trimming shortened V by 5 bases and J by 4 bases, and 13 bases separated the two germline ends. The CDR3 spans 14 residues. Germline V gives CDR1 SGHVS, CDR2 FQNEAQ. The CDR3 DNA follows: TGTGCCAGCAGCCCGTCGGTCCTAGCAGATACGCAGTATTTT. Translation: CASSPSVLADTQYF.

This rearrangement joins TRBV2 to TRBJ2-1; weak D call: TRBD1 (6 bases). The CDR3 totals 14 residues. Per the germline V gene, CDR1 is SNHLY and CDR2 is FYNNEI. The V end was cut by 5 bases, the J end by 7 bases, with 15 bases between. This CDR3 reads CASSSRQGSNEQFF. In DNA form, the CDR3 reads TGTGCCAGCAGTTCTCGCCAGGGGTCAAATGAGCAGTTCTTC. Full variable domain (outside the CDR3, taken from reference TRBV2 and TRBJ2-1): EPEVTQTPSHQVTQMGQEVILRCVPISNHLYFYWYRQILGQKVEFLVSFYNNEISEKSEIFDDQFSVERPDGSNFTLKIRSTKLEDSAMYFCASSSRQGSNEQFFGPGTRLTVL.

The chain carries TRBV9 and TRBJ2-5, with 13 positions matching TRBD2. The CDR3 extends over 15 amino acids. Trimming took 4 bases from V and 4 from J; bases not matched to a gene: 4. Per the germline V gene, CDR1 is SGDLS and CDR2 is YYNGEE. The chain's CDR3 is CASSRTSGSLETQYF. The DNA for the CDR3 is TGTGCCAGCAGCAGGACTAGCGGGAGTTTAGAGACCCAGTACTTC.

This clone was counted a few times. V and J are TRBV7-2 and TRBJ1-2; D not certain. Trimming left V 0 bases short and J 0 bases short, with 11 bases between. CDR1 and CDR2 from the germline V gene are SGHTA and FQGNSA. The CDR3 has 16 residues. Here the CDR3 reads CASSLATANPNYGYTF. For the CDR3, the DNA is TGTGCCAGCAGCTTAGCCACAGCAAACCCTAACTATGGCTACACCTTC.

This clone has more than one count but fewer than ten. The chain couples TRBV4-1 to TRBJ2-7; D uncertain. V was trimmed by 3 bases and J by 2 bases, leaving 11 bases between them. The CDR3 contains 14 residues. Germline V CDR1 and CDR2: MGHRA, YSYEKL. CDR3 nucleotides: TGCGCCAGCAGCCACCCCGCAGCAGCCTACGAGCAGTACTTC. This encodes CASSHPAAAYEQYF.

The DNA of the CDR3 is TGCGCCAGCAGCCAACCTTCGAGCGGCAGCACAGATACGCAGTATTTT. Translated, it gives CASSQPSSGSTDTQYF. The rearrangement links TRBV4-1 to TRBJ2-3; tentative D call: TRBD2 (5 bases). This CDR3 region has 16 residues. V was clipped by 2 bases and J by 0 bases, with 12 bases between them. The germline V gene encodes CDR1 MGHRA and CDR2 YSYEKL.